The clone carrying this TCR beta chain was recorded once. The V segment lost 5 bases and the J segment 4 bases; nucleotides outside the gene matches: 7. Germline V gene lookup returns CDR1 SGHTA and CDR2 FQGTGA. This CDR3 is built from 14 residues. Produced via immunoSEQ multiplex PCR; TCRdb's table is partial and in-frame only. The sample yields 390,000 or so clones, 85% to 90% seen once. The data belong to a study of blood T cell repertoires in COVID-19. Material: PBMCs or T cells enriched from blood (not recorded which). The chain recombines TRBV7-3 with TRBJ1-2; 7 bases line up with TRBD1. This clonotype was sampled from a woman aged 45-59 years who had recovered from COVID-19. CDR3 nucleotides: TGTGCCAGCAGCCCCGGACAGGATCGCTATGGCTACACCTTC. It specifies CASSPGQDRYGYTF.